What follows are 3 T cell receptor beta chains derived from one specimen sequenced in a study of T cell responses to AZD1222 COVID-19 vaccine. Only in-frame clones appear in the TCRdb table, and some are missing; sequencing was by immunoSEQ multiplex PCR. The table shows tens of thousands of clones, with more than 80% occurring only once. The specimen comprised peripheral blood, sampled 28 days after the second AZD1222 dose. The receptors stem from an adult who received the AZD1222 COVID-19 vaccine.

V and J are TRBV7-8 and TRBJ2-2, with 7 bases fitting TRBD1. CDR1 is SGHVS and CDR2 is FQNEAQ in the germline V gene. V lost 5 bases to trimming and J lost 3 bases; unmatched junction nucleotides: 9. The CDR3 has 16 residues. CDR3 protein: CASSGRGGLDTGELFF. Here the CDR3 DNA reads TGTGCCAGCAGCGGCCGAGGGGGCTTGGACACCGGGGAGCTGTTTTTT.

The rearrangement uses TRBV29-1 and TRBJ2-1, with 10 positions matching TRBD1. The germline gives CDR1 SQVTM, CDR2 ANQGSEA. The trim removed 2 bases at V and 8 bases at J, leaving 6 bases unmatched. The CDR3 has 14 amino acids. The CDR3 DNA is TGCAGCGTTGAAAAGGGACAGGGGCACGATGAGCAGTTCTTC. It codes for CSVEKGQGHDEQFF.

V and J are TRBV4-2 and TRBJ1-3; D gene unclear. CDR3 size: 16 residues. Trimming shortened V by 3 bases and J by 0 bases, and 12 bases separated the two germline ends. Germline V gene sequence: CDR1 LGHNA, CDR2 YNFKEQ. As DNA, the CDR3 is TGTGCCAGCAGCCATCCTGCCCGGCTCTCTGGAAACACCATATATTTT. Protein product: CASSHPARLSGNTIYF.